This T cell receptor beta chain was found in a study of radiotherapy plus CTLA-4 blockade in lung cancer. Findings of the study overall: Response was reportedly best predicted by early blood T cell clone dynamics, with interferon-beta. Peripheral blood showed expansion of tumor-derived TCR clones after radiotherapy and ipilimumab.

Profiling relied on immunoSEQ multiplex PCR, and the TCRdb table lists in-frame clones only, not all of them. The table has more than 75,000 clones, about four fifths seen once. The germline V gene has CDR1 MNHNS and CDR2 SASEGT. V was trimmed by 2 bases and J by 3 bases, leaving 14 bases between them. The CDR3 has 16 residues. CTLA-4 blockade with ipilimumab, together with focal radiation, was given to patients with chemo-refractory metastatic non-small-cell lung cancer. Comment on this clone: Its antigen remains unidentified.

The chain uses TRBV6-1 and TRBJ1-3; D perhaps matches TRBD1 (6 bases). This TCR was recovered from a human donor with non-small cell lung cancer that progressed on radiotherapy plus ipilimumab. The sample consisted of peripheral blood, taken from a patient treated with radiotherapy plus ipilimumab. The CDR3 nucleotides read TGTGCCAGCAGTGAACACCTGGGGGCAGGTGGAAACACCATATATTTT. Protein: CASSEHLGAGGNTIYF.